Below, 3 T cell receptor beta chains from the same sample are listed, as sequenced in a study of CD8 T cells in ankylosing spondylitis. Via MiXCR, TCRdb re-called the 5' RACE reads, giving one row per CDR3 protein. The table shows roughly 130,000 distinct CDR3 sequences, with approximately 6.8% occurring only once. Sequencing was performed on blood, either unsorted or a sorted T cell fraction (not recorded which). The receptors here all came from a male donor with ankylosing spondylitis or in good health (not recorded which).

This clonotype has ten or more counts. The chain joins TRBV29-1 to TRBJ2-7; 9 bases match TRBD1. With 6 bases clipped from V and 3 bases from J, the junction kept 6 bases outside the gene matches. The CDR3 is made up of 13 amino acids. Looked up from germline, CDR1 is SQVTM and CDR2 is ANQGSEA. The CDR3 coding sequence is TGCAGCGTCGGGACAGGGCCCGACTACGAGCAGTACTTC. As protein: CSVGTGPDYEQYF.

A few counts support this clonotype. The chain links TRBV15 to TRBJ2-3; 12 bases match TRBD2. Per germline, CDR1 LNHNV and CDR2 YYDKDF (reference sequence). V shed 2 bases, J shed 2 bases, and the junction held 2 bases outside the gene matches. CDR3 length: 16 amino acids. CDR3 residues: CATSRLAGGITDTQYF. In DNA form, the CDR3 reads TGTGCCACCAGCAGACTAGCGGGAGGGATCACAGATACGCAGTATTTT.

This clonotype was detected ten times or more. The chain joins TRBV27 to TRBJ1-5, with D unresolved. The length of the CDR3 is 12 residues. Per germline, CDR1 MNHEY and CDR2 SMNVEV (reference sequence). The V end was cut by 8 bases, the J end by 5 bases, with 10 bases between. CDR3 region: CASGTNDQPQHF. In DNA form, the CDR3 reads TGTGCCAGCGGTACGAATGATCAGCCCCAGCATTTT.